This T cell receptor (beta chain) was documented in a study of blood T cells in healthy people across ages (dated by TCRdb to between 2015 and 2016). Study-level background: Template switching captured roughly one uniquely barcoded TCR beta cDNA molecule per two T cells in model experiments. The study measured age-related changes in TCR beta repertoire diversity using deep sequencing normalized with unique cDNA molecular identifiers. Donors of different ages were randomly distributed across sequencing lanes to avoid experimental bias. Four age groups were formed from the donors: young (average approximately 16 years), middle-aged (roughly 38), aged (roughly 58) and long-lived (approximately 78). Two additional independent replicas of 1 million unique cDNA reads from the same blood draw were analyzed for two donors (one aged 18 to 29 and one aged 80 or older).

Deletion took 4 bases off V and 10 bases off J, with a span of 13 bases between the germline ends. There are 12 amino acids in the CDR3, from cysteine to phenylalanine inclusive. Only the CDR3 part of the read is kept: 36 bases, read in frame from the first base. The roughly 37 donors, aged roughly 6 to 100 years, were systemically healthy Caucasian individuals from Russia. Around 9.7 milliliters of peripheral blood were collected from each donor into EDTA-treated Vacutainer tubes. Ficoll-Paque density-gradient centrifugation was used to isolate PBMCs, with at least 6.5 million per sample. Total RNA, at least 6 micrograms per sample, was extracted from PBMCs with Trizol reagent. For every donor, flow cytometry on a PBMC aliquot measured the percentage of naive CD45RAhigh/CD27high T cells. The investigation overall reported the following: Compared with the aged group, more naive CD4+ T cells, fewer expanded clones and increased TCR diversity were shown by the long-lived group, suggesting age selection. Donor CMV infection status was unknown, potentially confounding age-related changes in expanded clonotypes. Observed TCR beta diversity per million T cells fell roughly linearly with age, and a significant reduction was already apparent by age around 40. Total diversity estimates from one million sequenced T cells were considered lower bounds and underestimates. There was a strong correlation between observed TCR beta diversity and the percentage of naive T cells measured by flow cytometry. Since profiling was done on bulk unsorted PBMCs, naive and antigen-experienced compartments could not be conclusively compared.

The library was built by means of 5' RACE. TCRdb records Illumina HiSeq 2500 as the sequencer. A second roughly 7 to 11 cycle PCR used a sample-barcoded 5' primer and a J-beta primer mix. A template-switch 5' adaptor carrying 12 random nucleotides introduced a unique molecular identifier onto each TCR beta cDNA molecule. Each sample yielded at least 3 million CDR3-containing paired-end reads. First-strand cDNA was synthesized from all RNA with the Mint cDNA synthesis kit, primed by a TRBC-specific oligonucleotide. All cDNA was treated with uracil-DNA glycosylase and then went through a first 18-cycle PCR with the universal primers M1SS and BC2_uni_R. Concerning the study's data processing: For normalization, 1 million high-quality reads were randomly selected from each sample, with every read carrying a distinct molecular identifier. Reads sharing molecular identifiers were discarded rather than binned into consensus sequences. MiTCR, with a Q25 quality threshold and the strictest error-elimination algorithm, was used for CDR3 identification, clonotype clustering and error correction. Lower-bound total TCR beta diversity was estimated with a nonparametric unseen species model using Euler transformation. The public reads were reanalyzed by TCRdb: fastp trimming at Q25, MiXCR alignment, in-frame beta chains only. Under each unique CDR3 protein, matching rows form one entry showing the most common genes and DNA. These V and J calls derive from TCRdb rather than the authors' analysis. A total of 500,000 to 600,000 distinct CDR3 sequences appear in this sample, 25% to 30% of them only once. The ten largest account for around 18% of the sample.

Details on this clonotype: The specificity of this receptor is unknown. Base-call qualities are not available, and no considerably larger clone is one nucleotide away.

The receptor chain draws on TRBV12-3 or TRBV12-4 and TRBJ1-1; possibly the D gene is TRBD1, per 6 matching bases. The origin of this receptor is a woman in her 70s in good health. The sequencing sample was made of blood. The DNA sequence is TGTGCCAGCAGTTCAACAGGGTTTGGAGCTTTCTTT. It specifies CASSSTGFGAFF.